The next 10 T cell receptor beta chains were all read from a single sample in a study of cytomegalovirus exposure and HLA in healthy donors. With 60 Vbeta and 13 Jbeta primers, the PCR was carried out. Generated by immunoSEQ multiplex PCR, the TCRdb table keeps only in-frame clones and is missing some. This table has approximately 160,000 clones, more than 65% appearing once. Sample: PBMCs. These receptors all come from a woman aged 30 to 39 in good health and CMV-seronegative.

The chain joins TRBV19 to TRBJ2-3, with 9 bases lining up with TRBD1. The V gene end was trimmed by 6 bases and the J gene end by 1 base; junction bases not matched to a gene: 8. Germline assignment: CDR1 LNHDA and CDR2 SQIVND (reference sequence). The CDR3 loop spans 16 amino acids. The DNA of the CDR3 is TGTGCCAGTAGCCCATCCCGGGACAGGGGCACAGATACGCAGTATTTT. Residues: CASSPSRDRGTDTQYF.

The rearrangement joins TRBV5-4 to TRBJ2-7; D is undetermined. The ends were cut back, 0 bases at V and 0 bases at J, with 7 bases in the middle. The germline V gene encodes CDR1 SGHNT and CDR2 YYREEE (reference sequence). CDR3 length: 14 residues. CDR3 sequence (DNA): TGTGCCAGCAGCTTGGAATCAAACTCCTACGAGCAGTACTTC. This codes for CASSLESNSYEQYF.

The gene calls are TRBV30 and TRBJ2-5; 7 positions match TRBD2. V trimming: 4 bases; J trimming: 5 bases; junction bases outside the gene matches: 4. Looked up from germline, CDR1 is GTSNPN and CDR2 is SVGIG (reference sequence). The CDR3 extends over 12 amino acids. The CDR3 DNA reads TGTGCCTGGACGACTAGCCTTGAGACCCAGTACTTC. It is translated as CAWTTSLETQYF.

V and J are TRBV7-2 and TRBJ1-3; D gene ambiguous. The CDR3 is made up of 16 amino acids. Germline V gene data show CDR1 as SGHTA and CDR2 as FQGNSA. V lost 5 bases and J lost 0, with 14 bases in between. The CDR3 coding sequence is TGTGCCAGCAGCCCCGAGGGCCGTCTCTCTGGAAACACCATATATTTT. As protein: CASSPEGRLSGNTIYF.

The rearrangement uses TRBV7-8 and TRBJ1-2, with D perhaps TRBD1 (6 bases). CDR1 and CDR2 from the germline V gene are SGHVS and FQNEAQ. V dropped 1 base and J dropped 4 bases, with 13 bases sitting between them. There are 15 residues in the CDR3. This CDR3 reads CASSLGQGGGYGYTF. In DNA, the CDR3 is TGTGCCAGCAGCTTAGGTCAGGGAGGGGGCTATGGCTACACCTTC.

The chain joins TRBV28 to TRBJ1-1, with 9 bases fitting TRBD1. The germline CDR1 and CDR2 sequences are MDHEN and SYDVKM. Trimming removed 9 bases from V and 0 bases from J; junction bases left unmatched: 11. The CDR3 contains 16 residues. The CDR3 bases are TGTGCCAGTCCCCCCCCCGGGACAGGGTTGAACACTGAAGCTTTCTTT. Encoded protein: CASPPPGTGLNTEAFF.

CDR3 coding DNA: TGTGCCAGCAGCTTTCCACGTTCCCAGGGGGACTTTAGCTATGGCTACACCTTC. Translated, it gives CASSFPRSQGDFSYGYTF. The V call is TRBV7-9, the J call TRBJ1-2, with 7 bases fitting TRBD1. The J segment lost 4 bases and the V segment lost 3 bases, leaving 17 bases of the junction unmatched. CDR3 length equals 18 residues. Germline V CDR1 and CDR2: SEHNR, FQNEAQ (reference sequence).

This clone was detected only once. One end of the junction does not line up with germline, which may come from a read error. This rearrangement joins TRBV5-1 to TRBJ1-2, with a tentative D call TRBD1 (6 bases). The CDR3 totals 14 residues. The germline CDR1 and CDR2 sequences are SGHRS and YFSETQ. CDR3 nucleotides: TGCGCCAGCAGCTTTAGACAGGCTAACTATGGCTACCCCTTC. Its translation is CASSFRQANYGYPF. The variable domain in full, completed from reference TRBV5-1 and TRBJ1-2, reads KAGVTQTPRYLIKTRGQQVTLSCSPISGHRSVSWYQQTPGQGLQFLFEYFSETQRNKGNFPGRFSGRQFSNSRSEMNVSTLELGDSALYLCASSFRQANYGYPFGSGTRLTVV.

This chain joins TRBV6-6 and TRBJ1-3; D is unclear. V shed 5 bases and J shed 15 bases, with 14 bases lying between them. CDR1 MNHNY and CDR2 SVGAGI come from the germline V gene (reference sequence). The length of the CDR3 is 11 residues. This chain's CDR3 is CASSPEGLKYF. CDR3 in DNA: TGTGCCAGCAGTCCCGAGGGTTTGAAATATTTT.

The rearrangement joins TRBV30 to TRBJ1-1; D is ambiguous. Trimming took 5 bases from V and 4 from J, leaving 14 bases between them. From germline, CDR1 is GTSNPN and CDR2 SVGIG (reference sequence). The CDR3 covers 13 residues. The CDR3 is CAWGTISGTEAFF. The CDR3 DNA sequence: TGTGCCTGGGGTACTATTAGTGGCACTGAAGCTTTCTTT.